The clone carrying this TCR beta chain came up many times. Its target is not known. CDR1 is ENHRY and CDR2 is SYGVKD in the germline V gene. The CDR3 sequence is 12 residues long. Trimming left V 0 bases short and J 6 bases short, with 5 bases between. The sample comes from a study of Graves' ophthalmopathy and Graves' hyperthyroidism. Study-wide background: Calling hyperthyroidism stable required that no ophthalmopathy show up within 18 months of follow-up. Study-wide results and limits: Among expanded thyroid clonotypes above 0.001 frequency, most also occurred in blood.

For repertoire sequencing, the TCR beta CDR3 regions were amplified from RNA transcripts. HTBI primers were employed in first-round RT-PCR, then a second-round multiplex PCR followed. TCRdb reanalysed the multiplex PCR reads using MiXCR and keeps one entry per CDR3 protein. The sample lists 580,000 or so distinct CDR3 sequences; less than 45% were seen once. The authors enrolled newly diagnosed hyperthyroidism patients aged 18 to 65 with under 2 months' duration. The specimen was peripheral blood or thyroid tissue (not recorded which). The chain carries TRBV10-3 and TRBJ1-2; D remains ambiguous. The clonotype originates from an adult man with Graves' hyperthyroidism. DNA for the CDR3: TGTGCCATCAGTGAGTCGCCTGATGGCTACACCTTC. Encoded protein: CAISESPDGYTF.